The 29 T cell receptor beta chains presented below share a single source sample, sequenced in a study of blood T cell repertoires in COVID-19. Assay: immunoSEQ multiplex PCR; the TCRdb copy retains only in-frame clones and omits some. The table includes 400,000 to 500,000 clones, roughly 84% detected once. Specimen: PBMCs or T cells enriched from blood (not recorded which). These receptors were taken from a woman between 18 and 30 years old who had been exposed to COVID-19.

This chain links TRBV12-3 or TRBV12-4 with TRBJ1-6; tentative D call: TRBD1 (5 bases). This CDR3 is built from 13 residues. V lost 6 bases and J 8 bases, leaving 11 bases between the germline ends. CDR3 protein: CASSRQTDSPLHF. The CDR3 region has the DNA TGTGCCAGCAGCCGACAGACGGATTCACCCCTCCACTTT.

This chain joins TRBV7-3 and TRBJ2-3; 7 bases fit TRBD2. The CDR3 totals 17 residues. The V gene end was trimmed by 1 base and the J gene end by 1 base; junction bases not matched to a gene: 8. Per the germline V gene, CDR1 is SGHTA and CDR2 is FQGTGA. The CDR3 DNA sequence: TGTGCCAGCAGCTTAATACCTTTGGCGGGGGGCACAGATACGCAGTATTTT. Translated, it gives CASSLIPLAGGTDTQYF. The whole variable domain, filled in from reference TRBV7-3 and TRBJ2-3, reads GAGVSQTPSNKVTEKGKYVELRCDPISGHTALYWYRQSLGQGPEFLIYFQGTGAADDSGLPNDRFFAVRPEGSVSTLKIQRTERGDSAVYLCASSLIPLAGGTDTQYFGPGTRLTVL.

This clone has more than one count but fewer than ten. The chain links TRBV9 to TRBJ2-5; maybe TRBD1 (6 bases). V lost 4 bases and J lost 1, with 8 bases in between. The CDR3 length is 13 residues. Germline V gene sequence: CDR1 SGDLS, CDR2 YYNGEE. CDR3 nucleotides: TGTGCCAGCAGCCGGACAGTCCAAGAGACCCAGTACTTC. Protein: CASSRTVQETQYF.

V and J are TRBV5-1 and TRBJ2-5, with TRBD1 matching 7 bases. The CDR3 consists of 15 residues. V shed 4 bases, J shed 4 bases, and the junction held 10 bases outside the gene matches. The germline V gene encodes CDR1 SGHRS and CDR2 YFSETQ. The CDR3 DNA reads as TGCGCCAGCAGCACCCCGGACAGGTGGGCAGAGACCCAGTACTTC. Translated: CASSTPDRWAETQYF.

The genes are TRBV4-3 and TRBJ2-7, with 9 nucleotides matching TRBD1. The V and J ends lost 3 bases and 5 bases, in that order; junction bases with no gene match: 8. Germline V gene data show CDR1 as LGHNA and CDR2 as YSLEER. The CDR3 extends over 15 amino acids. In DNA, the CDR3 is TGCGCCAGCAGCCAGGGACAGGGATATTTAGACGAGCAGTACTTC. Residues: CASSQGQGYLDEQYF.

This chain connects TRBV7-9 to TRBJ2-1; no reliable D call. Germline V lookup: CDR1 SEHNR, CDR2 FQNEAQ (reference sequence). Trimming stripped 10 bases from V and 0 bases from J, with 19 bases between. The CDR3 consists of 16 residues. The CDR3 DNA sequence: TGTGCCACCCAAGTCCCACCTTACAGCTCCTACAATGAGCAGTTCTTC. This translates into CATQVPPYSSYNEQFF.

Here the CDR3 DNA reads TGTGCCAGCAGCGACCGACAGTTAAAGGGGGACTCCTACAATGAGCAGTTCTTC. Translated, it gives CASSDRQLKGDSYNEQFF. The chain joins TRBV9 to TRBJ2-1; possibly TRBD1 for D (6 bases). V was cut by 3 bases and J by 0 bases, with 19 bases left in between. Per the germline V gene, CDR1 is SGDLS and CDR2 is YYNGEE. The CDR3 consists of 18 residues.

The chain has TRBV11-2 and TRBJ2-7, with 12 bases aligning to TRBD2. The CDR3 covers 18 residues. The V gene's germline CDR1 is SGHAT and CDR2 FQNNGV. J lost 0 bases, V lost 3 bases, and 9 bases had no gene match. The CDR3 sequence is CASSFIETSGGISYEQYF. CDR3 DNA sequence: TGTGCCAGCAGCTTCATAGAGACTAGCGGGGGTATCTCCTACGAGCAGTACTTC.

This clone turned up a few times. The chain couples TRBV5-5 to TRBJ2-1; the match to TRBD2 covers 7 bases. J was trimmed by 7 bases and V by 0 bases; bases with no gene match: 4. The CDR3 sequence is 14 residues long. Germline V gives CDR1 SGHKS, CDR2 YYEKEE (reference sequence). Here the CDR3 reads CASSLVGTTNEQFF. The CDR3 DNA reads as TGTGCCAGCAGCTTGGTTGGGACTACGAATGAGCAGTTCTTC.

This chain uses TRBV7-9 with TRBJ2-7, with D maybe TRBD1 (7 bases). CDR1 and CDR2 (germline): SEHNR, FQNEAQ (reference sequence). The CDR3 totals 15 residues. Trimming shortened V by 5 bases and J by 5 bases, and 19 bases separated the two germline ends. CDR3 in amino acids: CASSPSTGTYHEQYF. DNA of the CDR3: TGTGCCAGCAGCCCTTCGACAGGGACTTACCACGAGCAGTACTTC.

This clone was seen more than once but under ten times. V and J are TRBV6-5 and TRBJ1-4; a weak D match, TRBD1 (6 bases). The CDR3 runs 14 residues. Trimming shortened V by 7 bases and J by 4 bases, and 13 bases separated the two germline ends. The germline gives CDR1 MNHEY, CDR2 SVGAGI. CDR3 bases: TGTGCCAGCATGGGGGCGCCGAGTAATGAAAAACTGTTTTTT. It codes for CASMGAPSNEKLFF.

This chain connects TRBV5-4 to TRBJ2-1; TRBD2 matches 10 bases. The CDR3 runs 12 residues. Germline lookup yields CDR1 SGHNT and CDR2 YYREEE (reference sequence). The trim removed 4 bases at V and 13 bases at J, leaving 5 bases unmatched. CDR3 sequence reads: CASSTGTSVQFF. The CDR3 DNA reads TGTGCCAGCAGCACGGGGACTAGCGTTCAGTTCTTC.

The V call is TRBV28, the J call TRBJ1-6; perhaps TRBD1 as D (5 bases). Trimming shortened V by 7 bases and J by 14 bases, and 15 bases separated the two germline ends. Germline V lookup: CDR1 MDHEN, CDR2 SYDVKM. CDR3 length equals 12 residues. The CDR3 is CASTREARALHF. CDR3 nucleotide sequence: TGTGCCAGCACGCGGGAAGCCAGGGCCCTCCACTTT. Together with reference TRBV28 and TRBJ1-6, the CDR3 gives the full variable domain: DVKVTQSSRYLVKRTGEKVFLECVQDMDHENMFWYRQDPGLGLRLIYFSYDVKMKEKGDIPEGYSVSREKKERFSLILESASTNQTSMYLCASTREARALHFGNGTRLTVT.

V and J are TRBV2 and TRBJ2-1; TRBD2 matches 11 bases. The ends lost 5 bases at V and 9 bases at J; junction bases unmatched: 12. The CDR3 covers 16 residues. Germline CDR1 and CDR2: SNHLY and FYNNEI. For the CDR3, the DNA is TGTGCCAGCAGTCAACCGCTAGCGGGGGGAACGGGTGAGCAGTTCTTC. Residues: CASSQPLAGGTGEQFF.

The CDR3 is CSVVGVLSLEQYF. In DNA, the CDR3 is TGCAGCGTTGTAGGGGTACTCTCTCTCGAGCAGTACTTC. The chain uses TRBV29-1 and TRBJ2-7, with D possibly being TRBD1 (5 bases). CDR3 length: 13 amino acids. The ends were cut back, 4 bases at V and 6 bases at J, with 16 bases in the middle. Per germline, CDR1 SQVTM and CDR2 ANQGSEA.

V usage is TRBV29-1 and J usage is TRBJ2-3, with 8 bases identical to TRBD2. With 5 bases clipped from V and 0 bases from J, the junction kept 4 bases outside the gene matches. Germline V CDR1 and CDR2: SQVTM, ANQGSEA. CDR3 length: 14 amino acids. The CDR3 DNA reads as TGCAGCGTTAGCGGGGGAGCGAGCACAGATACGCAGTATTTT. Amino acid sequence: CSVSGGASTDTQYF.

The rearrangement uses TRBV3-1 (or the pseudogene TRBV3-2) and TRBJ2-7; weak D call: TRBD2 (7 bases). V dropped 2 bases and J dropped 0 bases, with 17 bases sitting between them. Per the germline V gene, CDR1 is LGHDT and CDR2 is YNNKEL (reference sequence). The CDR3 is 17 residues long. The CDR3 DNA sequence: TGTGCCAGCAGCCAAAAGGGGGGGGCCGGTGACTCCTACGAGCAGTACTTC. This codes for CASSQKGGAGDSYEQYF.

J is TRBJ2-1 and V is TRBV3-1 (or the pseudogene TRBV3-2); unclear D gene. This CDR3 region has 12 residues. From germline, CDR1 is LGHDT and CDR2 YNNKEL (reference sequence). The V and J ends lost 4 bases and 6 bases respectively, with 7 bases between them. Here the CDR3 reads CASSRVGNEQFF. CDR3 in DNA: TGTGCCAGCAGCCGCGTTGGCAATGAGCAGTTCTTC.

V and J are TRBV3-1 (or the pseudogene TRBV3-2) and TRBJ2-7; D may be TRBD1 (5 bases). The germline CDR1 and CDR2 sequences are LGHDT and YNNKEL (reference sequence). Trimming removed 2 bases from V and 4 bases from J, with 24 bases in between. The CDR3 covers 18 residues. The CDR3 region has the DNA TGTGCCAGCAGCCAATTCTCTCTAACGGACACCGAATTTTACGAGCAGTACTTC. Protein product: CASSQFSLTDTEFYEQYF.

The V call is TRBV3-1 (or the pseudogene TRBV3-2), the J call TRBJ2-2, with D maybe TRBD2 (5 bases). This CDR3 has 13 residues. The germline gives CDR1 LGHDT, CDR2 YNNKEL (reference sequence). V shed 7 bases and J shed 5 bases, with 11 bases lying between them. The CDR3 coding sequence is TGTGCCAGCAAAAGCGGTGGGACCGGGGAGCTGTTTTTT. Amino acid sequence: CASKSGGTGELFF.

The V gene is TRBV13, the J gene TRBJ2-7; 11 nucleotides agree with TRBD1. After removal of 6 bases from V and 4 bases from J, the junction contained 11 bases not matched to a gene. This CDR3 has 16 residues. The germline V gene encodes CDR1 PRHDT and CDR2 FYEKMQ (reference sequence). The CDR3 nucleotides are TGTGCCAGCAGTCAATCTCCGGGACAGGGGGATTACGAGCAGTACTTC. It translates to CASSQSPGQGDYEQYF.

V and J are TRBV19 and TRBJ2-7, with a weak D call TRBD2 (5 bases). Trimming left V 5 bases short and J 1 base short, with 9 bases between. The CDR3 spans 13 residues. The V gene's germline CDR1 is LNHDA and CDR2 SQIVND (reference sequence). CDR3 sequence: CASSAGISYEQYF. CDR3 bases: TGTGCCAGTAGTGCCGGGATTTCCTACGAGCAGTACTTC. Using reference TRBV19 and TRBJ2-7 for the parts outside the CDR3, the full variable domain is DGGITQSPKYLFRKEGQNVTLSCEQNLNHDAMYWYRQDPGQGLRLIYYSQIVNDFQKGDIAEGYSVSREKKESFPLTVTSAQKNPTAFYLCASSAGISYEQYFGPGTRLTVT.

CDR3 amino acids: CAWSSSGGPYNEQFF. As DNA, the CDR3 is TGTGCCTGGAGTTCTTCGGGAGGGCCCTACAATGAGCAGTTCTTC. The J gene is TRBJ2-1, the V gene TRBV30; 8 bases map to TRBD2. The CDR3 sequence is 15 residues long. With 2 bases clipped from V and 2 bases from J, the junction kept 5 bases outside the gene matches. Germline assignment: CDR1 GTSNPN and CDR2 SVGIG (reference sequence).

The chain combines TRBV6-5 with TRBJ2-7, with 8 positions matching TRBD2. CDR3 length: 13 residues. V lost 5 bases to trimming and J lost 5 bases; unmatched junction nucleotides: 5. Germline CDR1 and CDR2: MNHEY and SVGAGI. The CDR3 DNA reads as TGTGCCAGCAGTAGCGGACTAGCAAACGAGCAGTACTTC. Amino acids: CASSSGLANEQYF.

This rearrangement joins TRBV15 to TRBJ2-2; 7 nucleotides agree with TRBD1. Germline-derived CDR1 and CDR2 are LNHNV and YYDKDF (reference sequence). Trimming removed 4 bases from V and 0 bases from J; junction bases left unmatched: 5. CDR3 length: 16 amino acids. The CDR3 sequence is CATSILGQANTGELFF. The DNA of the CDR3 is TGTGCCACCAGCATCCTCGGACAGGCGAACACCGGGGAGCTGTTTTTT.

V is TRBV28 and J is TRBJ1-3; no firm D call. Deletions cut 3 bases from V and 2 bases from J, with 8 bases between. The CDR3 runs 14 residues. In germline, CDR1 is MDHEN, CDR2 SYDVKM. The CDR3 DNA reads TGTGCCAGCAGTTTTTTAGTCCCTGGAAACACCATATATTTT. Its translation: CASSFLVPGNTIYF. The full variable domain, with the rest looked up from reference TRBV28 and TRBJ1-3, is DVKVTQSSRYLVKRTGEKVFLECVQDMDHENMFWYRQDPGLGLRLIYFSYDVKMKEKGDIPEGYSVSREKKERFSLILESASTNQTSMYLCASSFLVPGNTIYFGEGSWLTVV.

J is TRBJ2-7 and V is TRBV6-5, with D unresolved. The germline gives CDR1 MNHEY, CDR2 SVGAGI. This CDR3 comprises 12 residues. V gave up 6 bases and J gave up 4 bases, with 10 bases separating them. CDR3 bases: TGTGCCAGCAGGGGCTTAGAGTACGAGCAGTACTTC. It encodes CASRGLEYEQYF.

The rearrangement uses TRBV19 and TRBJ1-5; D may be TRBD1 (5 bases). Germline values: CDR1 LNHDA, CDR2 SQIVND (reference sequence). The CDR3 runs 16 residues. Deletions cut 5 bases from V and 2 bases from J, with 16 bases between. CDR3 sequence: CASSPPQGIRNQPQHF. The DNA of the CDR3 is TGTGCCAGTAGTCCTCCTCAGGGAATCCGCAATCAGCCCCAGCATTTT.

In DNA form, the CDR3 reads TGTGCCAGCAGTCCGGGACTAGCGAAAGATACGCAGTATTTT. This encodes CASSPGLAKDTQYF. The chain is built from TRBV27 and TRBJ2-3, with 10 bases lining up with TRBD2. Germline V gives CDR1 MNHEY, CDR2 SMNVEV (reference sequence). This CDR3 spans 14 amino acids. V gave up 5 bases and J gave up 5 bases; unmatched junction bases: 4.